The following is a TCR beta chain sequence with its context. Its antigen remains unknown. Alongside a J-beta primer mix, a sample-barcoded 5' primer served in a second PCR lasting about 7 to 12 cycles. TCRdb fed the 5' RACE reads into MiXCR, producing one record per CDR3 protein. The sample yields 1.5 million to 2 million distinct CDR3 sequences, almost 35% seen once. The data were obtained in a study of blood T cells in healthy people across ages. Regarding the study as a whole: The percentage of naive T cells correlated strongly with TCR beta diversity.

Germline CDR1 MDHEN, CDR2 SYDVKM. The CDR3 is 16 residues long. This TCR derives from a woman aged 30 to 39 in good health. The sample taken for sequencing was blood. The chain couples TRBV28 to TRBJ2-4; 12 bases align to TRBD2. The closer fit of TRBJ2-7 to the DNA end suggests the J call may be wrong. CDR3 coding DNA: TGTGCCAGCAGTTTCCCGAGGACTAGCGGGATGGGCGAGCAGTACTTC. It specifies CASSFPRTSGMGEQYF.